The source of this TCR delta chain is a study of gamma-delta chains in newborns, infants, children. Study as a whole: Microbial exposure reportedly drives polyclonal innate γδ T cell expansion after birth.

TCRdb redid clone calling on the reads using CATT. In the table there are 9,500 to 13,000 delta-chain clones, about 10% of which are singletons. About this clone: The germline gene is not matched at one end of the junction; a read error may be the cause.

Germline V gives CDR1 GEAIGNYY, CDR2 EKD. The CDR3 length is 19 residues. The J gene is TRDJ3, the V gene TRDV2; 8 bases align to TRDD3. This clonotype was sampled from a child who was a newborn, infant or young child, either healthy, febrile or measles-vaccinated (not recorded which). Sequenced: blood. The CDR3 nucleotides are TGTGCCTGTGACCTGACTGGGGGGGCCAGCTCCCGGGACACCCGACAGATGTTTTTC. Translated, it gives CACDLTGGASSRDTRQMFF.